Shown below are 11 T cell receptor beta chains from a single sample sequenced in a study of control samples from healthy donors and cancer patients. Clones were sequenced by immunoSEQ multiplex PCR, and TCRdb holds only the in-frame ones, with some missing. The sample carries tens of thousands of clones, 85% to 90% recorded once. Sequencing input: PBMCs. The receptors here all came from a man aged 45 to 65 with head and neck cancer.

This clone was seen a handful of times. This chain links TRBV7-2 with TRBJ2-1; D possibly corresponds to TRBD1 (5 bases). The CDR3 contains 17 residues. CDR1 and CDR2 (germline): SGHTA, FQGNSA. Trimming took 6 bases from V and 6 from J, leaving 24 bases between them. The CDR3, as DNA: TGTGCCAGCAGAGTTAGTCCGGGCAGGGTCCCACGCAATGAGCAGTTCTTC. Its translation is CASRVSPGRVPRNEQFF.

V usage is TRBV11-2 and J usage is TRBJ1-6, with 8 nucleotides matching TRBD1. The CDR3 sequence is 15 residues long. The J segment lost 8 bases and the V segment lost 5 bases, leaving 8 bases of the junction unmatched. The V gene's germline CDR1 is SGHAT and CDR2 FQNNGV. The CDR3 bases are TGTGCCAGCAGCACCTACAGGGGGGGTGATTCACCCCTCCACTTT. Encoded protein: CASSTYRGGDSPLHF.

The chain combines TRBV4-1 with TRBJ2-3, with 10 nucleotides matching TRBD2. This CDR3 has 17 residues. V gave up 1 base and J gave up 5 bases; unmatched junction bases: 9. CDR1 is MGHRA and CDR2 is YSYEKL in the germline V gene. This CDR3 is CASSQGLLAGTGDTQYF. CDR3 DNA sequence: TGCGCCAGCAGCCAAGGACTACTAGCGGGGACGGGAGATACGCAGTATTTT.

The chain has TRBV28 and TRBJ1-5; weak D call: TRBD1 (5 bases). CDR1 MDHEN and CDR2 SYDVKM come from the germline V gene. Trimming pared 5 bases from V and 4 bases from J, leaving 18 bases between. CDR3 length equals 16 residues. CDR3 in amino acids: CASSRPRVRGNQPQHF. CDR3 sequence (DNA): TGTGCCAGCAGTAGACCTCGGGTGAGGGGAAATCAGCCCCAGCATTTT.

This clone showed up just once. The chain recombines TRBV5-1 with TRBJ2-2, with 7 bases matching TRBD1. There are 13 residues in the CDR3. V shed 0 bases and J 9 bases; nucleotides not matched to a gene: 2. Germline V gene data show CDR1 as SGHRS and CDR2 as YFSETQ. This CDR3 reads CASSLEGGRELFF. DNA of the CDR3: TGCGCCAGCAGCTTGGAAGGGGGCCGGGAGCTGTTTTTT.

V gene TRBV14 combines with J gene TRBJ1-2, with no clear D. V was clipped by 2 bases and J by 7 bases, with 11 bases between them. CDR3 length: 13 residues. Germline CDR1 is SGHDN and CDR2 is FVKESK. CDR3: CASSQWSSVGYTF. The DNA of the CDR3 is TGTGCCAGCAGCCAATGGTCTTCGGTTGGCTACACCTTC.

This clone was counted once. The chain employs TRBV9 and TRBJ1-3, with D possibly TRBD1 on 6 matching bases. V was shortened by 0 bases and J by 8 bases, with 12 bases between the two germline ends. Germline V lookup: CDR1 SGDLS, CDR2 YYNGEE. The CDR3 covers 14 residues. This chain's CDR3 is CASSVDREGDTIYF. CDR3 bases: TGTGCCAGCAGCGTAGACAGGGAGGGGGACACCATATATTTT.

The CDR3 reads CASGQLTTEAFF. The CDR3 bases are TGCGCCAGCGGGCAACTCACTACTGAAGCTTTCTTT. The chain employs TRBV4-1 and TRBJ1-1; D is unresolved. The CDR3 is made up of 12 amino acids. Germline V gene sequence: CDR1 MGHRA, CDR2 YSYEKL. V lost 8 bases and J lost 5, with 12 bases in between.

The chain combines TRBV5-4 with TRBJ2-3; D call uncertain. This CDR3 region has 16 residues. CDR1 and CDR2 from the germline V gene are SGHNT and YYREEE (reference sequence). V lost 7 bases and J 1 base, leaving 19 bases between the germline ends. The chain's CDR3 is CASSLAGPLGTDTQYF. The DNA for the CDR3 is TGTGCCAGCTCATTAGCCGGTCCTCTAGGCACAGATACGCAGTATTTT.

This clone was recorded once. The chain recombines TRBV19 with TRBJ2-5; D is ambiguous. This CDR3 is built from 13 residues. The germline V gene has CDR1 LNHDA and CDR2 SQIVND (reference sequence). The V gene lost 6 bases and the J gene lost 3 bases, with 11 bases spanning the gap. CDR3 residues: CASSPTTKETQYF. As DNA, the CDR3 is TGTGCCAGTAGCCCAACAACGAAAGAGACCCAGTACTTC. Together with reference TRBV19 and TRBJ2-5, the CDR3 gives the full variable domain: DGGITQSPKYLFRKEGQNVTLSCEQNLNHDAMYWYRQDPGQGLRLIYYSQIVNDFQKGDIAEGYSVSREKKESFPLTVTSAQKNPTAFYLCASSPTTKETQYFGPGTRLLVL.

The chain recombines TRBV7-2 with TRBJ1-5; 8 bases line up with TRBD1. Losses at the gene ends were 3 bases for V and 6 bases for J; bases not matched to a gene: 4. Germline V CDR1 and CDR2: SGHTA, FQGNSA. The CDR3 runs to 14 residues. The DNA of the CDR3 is TGTGCCAGCAGCTTCAGGGGGCAGGGTCAGCCCCAGCATTTT. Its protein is CASSFRGQGQPQHF.